The source of this T cell receptor (beta chain) is a study of breast tumors, draining lymph nodes, adjacent tissues. Study-wide points: Tumors had less TCR diversity than lymph nodes, more than nontumor tissue. The lymph node origin of tumor T cells was framed as consistent with a hypothesis, not demonstrated.

Samples came from axillary lymph nodes draining the breast cancer. Unmatched junction bases numbered 6, after V lost 4 bases and J lost 5 bases. Germline values: CDR1 KGHSH, CDR2 LQKENI. The CDR3 is 14 residues long. A word on this clonotype: Its antigen is not identified.

TCRdb reanalysed the multiplex PCR reads using MiXCR and keeps one entry per CDR3 protein. The sample carries fewer than 150,000 distinct CDR3 sequences, about 20% recorded once. Sequencing was done on a sample of axillary lymph node tissue. The TCR was taken from a female donor with breast cancer. Some clones in this sample may be carry-over from other donors' samples. V gene TRBV18 combines with J gene TRBJ1-2; the match to TRBD1 covers 8 bases. The CDR3 region is CASSHGTGPYGYTF. CDR3 in DNA: TGTGCCAGCTCACACGGGACAGGCCCTTATGGCTACACCTTC.